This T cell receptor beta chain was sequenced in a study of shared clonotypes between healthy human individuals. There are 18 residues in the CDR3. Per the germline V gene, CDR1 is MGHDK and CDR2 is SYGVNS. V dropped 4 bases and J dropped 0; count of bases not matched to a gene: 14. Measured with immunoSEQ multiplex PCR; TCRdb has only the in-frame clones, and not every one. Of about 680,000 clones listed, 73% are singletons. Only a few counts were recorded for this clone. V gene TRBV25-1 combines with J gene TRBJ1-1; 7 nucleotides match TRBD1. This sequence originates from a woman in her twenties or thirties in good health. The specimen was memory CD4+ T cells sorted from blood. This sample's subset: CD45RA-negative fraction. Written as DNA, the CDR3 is TGTGCCAGCAGTGGGCATTGGGACAGAGATTTGGTGAACACTGAAGCTTTCTTT. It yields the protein CASSGHWDRDLVNTEAFF.